What follows are 2 T cell receptor beta chains derived from one specimen sequenced in a study of cytomegalovirus exposure and HLA in healthy donors (dated by TCRdb to 2017 to 2019). The method behind the library was the immunoSEQ multiplex PCR assay. A mixture of 60 forward primers for TCR Vbeta segments and 13 reverse primers for TCR Jbeta segments was used in the multiplex PCR. TCRdb limited this immuneACCESS table to in-frame rearrangements with V and J called. A share of clones is missing; checked studies link under half to unresolved V genes, and the rest is unexplained. The sample yields 130,000 to 150,000 clones; roughly a tenth were counted once. The ten largest make up 1.8% of the sample. The specimen sequenced was PBMCs. The receptors stem from a male donor in good health and CMV-seronegative.

This clone was counted a few times. The genes are TRBV7-3 and TRBJ2-6, with a weak D call TRBD1 (5 bases). Trimming cost V 5 bases and J 3 bases, with 17 bases left between them. The CDR3 spans 17 residues. Germline V gene data show CDR1 as SGHTA and CDR2 as FQGTGA. In DNA form, the CDR3 reads TGTGCCAGCAGCAAAGGAGTGGGGCGAGTTGGGGCCAACGTCCTGACTTTC. Its protein is CASSKGVGRVGANVLTF.

J is TRBJ1-3 and V is TRBV4-2, with D perhaps TRBD1 (5 bases). This CDR3 is built from 14 residues. V was clipped by 4 bases and J by 4 bases, with 11 bases between them. The germline gives CDR1 LGHNA, CDR2 YNFKEQ. Here the CDR3 reads CASSPLGPGNTIYF. In DNA form, the CDR3 reads TGTGCCAGCAGCCCCCTGGGGCCCGGAAACACCATATATTTT.